The 28 T cell receptor beta chains below come from one sample, sequenced in a study of T cells in localized non-small cell lung cancer. This table comes from immunoSEQ multiplex PCR, and its TCRdb copy is limited to in-frame clones, with some not included. The sample includes about 2,000 clones, about a third of them seen just once. The sequencing used lung tumor tissue, collected before any cancer treatment. These receptors were obtained from a male donor older than 55 with stage II lung adenocarcinoma.

CDR3 in amino acids: CASSRPMGSPLHF. Written as DNA, the CDR3 is TGTGCCAGCAGCCGACCGATGGGATCACCCCTCCACTTT. The J gene is TRBJ1-6, the V gene TRBV28; no clear D gene. The germline V and J ends were trimmed by 6 bases and 10 bases, with 13 bases remaining between them. CDR1 is MDHEN and CDR2 is SYDVKM in the germline V gene. The CDR3 runs to 13 residues.

The rearrangement links TRBV6-8 to TRBJ1-1; D may be TRBD1 (6 bases). V lost 8 bases, J lost 7 bases, and 17 bases lay in between. In germline, CDR1 is MNHGY, CDR2 SAAAGT. The CDR3 consists of 13 residues. CDR3 region: CASLAGHRDEAFF. The CDR3 DNA reads as TGTGCCAGCCTAGCGGGACACCGAGATGAAGCTTTCTTT.

The V call is TRBV9, the J call TRBJ1-4; 9 bases agree with TRBD1. V lost 6 bases and J lost 11; bases outside the gene matches: 5. Germline V gene lookup returns CDR1 SGDLS and CDR2 YYNGEE. This CDR3 region has 12 residues. The CDR3 bases are TGTGCCAGCACCGGGACAGGGATGAAACTGTTTTTT. It is translated as CASTGTGMKLFF.

The chain combines TRBV19 with TRBJ2-7; D gene uncertain. Germline lookup yields CDR1 LNHDA and CDR2 SQIVND (reference sequence). This CDR3 spans 14 amino acids. The V and J ends lost 3 bases and 0 bases respectively, with 9 bases between them. The CDR3 is CASSIYSTSYEQYF. DNA for the CDR3: TGTGCCAGTAGTATTTACAGTACCTCCTACGAGCAGTACTTC.

The chain uses TRBV19 and TRBJ2-2, with TRBD2 matching 7 bases. In germline, CDR1 is LNHDA, CDR2 SQIVND (reference sequence). CDR3 length: 16 residues. Trimming cost V 4 bases and J 9 bases; bases outside gene matches: 14. This CDR3 is CASSNPGGGSGRELFF. In DNA form, the CDR3 reads TGTGCCAGTAGTAACCCGGGCGGCGGGAGCGGCCGGGAGCTGTTTTTT.

This sequence joins TRBV6-7 and TRBJ2-5; 8 positions agree with TRBD1. TRBV6-7 is assigned to the ORF class and has an uncertain function. The CDR3 is made up of 13 amino acids. Trimming cost V 6 bases and J 3 bases; bases outside gene matches: 3. The CDR3 is CASSWDRKETQYF. The DNA for the CDR3 is TGTGCCAGCAGCTGGGACAGGAAAGAGACCCAGTACTTC.

This clone has a handful of counts. This sequence joins TRBV10-3 and TRBJ2-7; D gene unclear. The CDR3 extends over 13 amino acids. The germline V and J ends were trimmed by 10 bases and 0 bases, with 13 bases remaining between them. CDR1 and CDR2 from the germline V gene are ENHRY and SYGVKD. The CDR3 is CASDDPLSYEQYF. The DNA of the CDR3 is TGTGCCAGCGACGATCCTCTCTCCTACGAGCAGTACTTC.

The chain recombines TRBV2 with TRBJ1-5, with unresolved D. Trimming cost V 5 bases and J 0 bases, with 11 bases left between them. Germline assignment: CDR1 SNHLY and CDR2 FYNNEI. This CDR3 has 15 residues. The CDR3 protein is CASSPGDNSNQPQHF. In nucleotides, the CDR3 is TGTGCCAGCAGTCCAGGTGACAATAGCAATCAGCCCCAGCATTTT.

The V and J genes are TRBV19 and TRBJ1-3, with TRBD1 identical over 8 bases. Germline V gene data show CDR1 as LNHDA and CDR2 as SQIVND (reference sequence). The V segment lost 0 bases and the J segment 2 bases; nucleotides outside the gene matches: 9. The CDR3 is made up of 18 amino acids. The CDR3 loop reads CASSIDELQGEAGNTIYF. CDR3 nucleotides: TGTGCCAGTAGTATAGACGAACTACAGGGGGAGGCTGGAAACACCATATATTTT.

There are a few counts of this clone. This sequence joins TRBV6-8 and TRBJ1-2; no reliable D call. The CDR3 extends over 12 amino acids. Looked up from germline, CDR1 is MNHGY and CDR2 is SAAAGT. Trimming shortened V by 5 bases and J by 4 bases, and 8 bases separated the two germline ends. The CDR3 is CASSDAVYGYTF. The CDR3 DNA is TGTGCCAGCAGTGATGCAGTCTATGGCTACACCTTC.

The chain recombines TRBV6-8 with TRBJ2-1, with 10 bases lining up with TRBD2. CDR3 length: 15 amino acids. Per germline, CDR1 MNHGY and CDR2 SAAAGT. V dropped 5 bases and J dropped 3; count of bases not matched to a gene: 4. This chain's CDR3 is CASSNSGRRYNEQFF. The CDR3 bases are TGTGCCAGCAGTAATAGCGGGAGGCGCTACAATGAGCAGTTCTTC.

This clone was detected only a few times. This chain connects TRBV6-1 to TRBJ2-2; no firm D call. CDR1 is MNHNS and CDR2 is SASEGT in the germline V gene. This CDR3 is built from 13 residues. V was clipped by 0 bases and J by 1 base, with 0 bases between them. CDR3 nucleotides: TGTGCCAGCAGTGAAGCGAACACCGGGGAGCTGTTTTTT. Protein sequence: CASSEANTGELFF.

This clone has just a few counts. The chain joins TRBV6-8 to TRBJ2-1; either TRBD1 or TRBD2 may supply D (5 bases each). With 6 bases removed from V and 9 bases from J, the gap between germline ends came to 21 bases. Germline V gene sequence: CDR1 MNHGY, CDR2 SAAAGT. CDR3 length: 15 amino acids. CDR3 in DNA: TGTGCCAGCAGCTCCGTTGGGGGAAGGCTGAGTGAGCAGTTCTTC. As protein: CASSSVGGRLSEQFF.

The rearrangement links TRBV7-5 to TRBJ2-7; TRBD1, the table's D call, was not compared with the DNA. TRBV7-5 is labeled a pseudogene. The CDR3 sequence is 15 residues long. This chain's CDR3 is CASSWPGQRRHEQYF. CDR3 DNA sequence: TGTGCCAGCAGCTGGCCGGGACAGCGCCGCCACGAGCAGTACTTC.

The V call is TRBV28, the J call TRBJ2-1; 7 nucleotides line up with TRBD2. This CDR3 is 15 amino acids long. J was trimmed by 1 base and V by 3 bases; bases with no gene match: 3. CDR1 and CDR2 (germline): MDHEN, SYDVKM. The CDR3, as DNA: TGTGCCAGCAGTTTTGGTAGCGGGTCCTACAATGAGCAGTTCTTC. Protein product: CASSFGSGSYNEQFF.

The gene calls are TRBV29-1 and TRBJ2-3, with a weak D call TRBD2 (5 bases). Trimming took off 4 bases at V and 10 bases at J, with 15 bases between the two ends. CDR1 is SQVTM and CDR2 is ANQGSEA in the germline V gene. The CDR3 extends over 12 amino acids. The CDR3 is CSVGVDFAAQYF. For the CDR3, the DNA is TGCAGCGTTGGCGTGGACTTCGCGGCGCAGTATTTT.

This sequence joins TRBV11-3 and TRBJ2-5, with D perhaps matching TRBD2 (5 bases). The CDR3 is made up of 15 amino acids. Per germline, CDR1 SGHNT and CDR2 YENEEA. The ends were cut back, 4 bases at V and 9 bases at J, with 21 bases in the middle. For the CDR3, the DNA is TGTGCCAGCAGCTACGACTACACCCCTAGGAGGTCCCAGTACTTC. This sequence encodes CASSYDYTPRRSQYF.

This clone was picked up a small number of times. CDR3 sequence (DNA): TGTGCCAGCAGGATGGGACTAGCGGGAGGCCAAGAGACCCAGTACTTC. This codes for CASRMGLAGGQETQYF. This chain links TRBV9 with TRBJ2-5, with 15 nucleotides matching TRBD2. This CDR3 has 16 amino acids. Trimming removed 5 bases from V and 1 base from J; junction bases left unmatched: 3. The germline V gene has CDR1 SGDLS and CDR2 YYNGEE.

This clone was seen only a few times. J is TRBJ2-7 and V is TRBV6-8; D possibly corresponds to TRBD1 (6 bases). Germline-derived CDR1 and CDR2 are MNHGY and SAAAGT. The CDR3 consists of 14 residues. Deletions cut 7 bases from V and 0 bases from J, with 13 bases between. The CDR3 loop reads CASTLDSLSYEQYF. CDR3 coding DNA: TGTGCCAGCACCTTGGACAGCCTCTCCTACGAGCAGTACTTC.

The V and J genes are TRBV18 and TRBJ2-1; D gene unclear. The CDR3 runs 17 residues. Deletions cut 3 bases from V and 2 bases from J, with 17 bases between. CDR1 is KGHSH, CDR2 LQKENI, per germline. The CDR3 DNA reads TGTGCCAGCTCACCCCCGGGTCATACCCGAGCCTACAATGAGCAGTTCTTC. It translates to CASSPPGHTRAYNEQFF.

In this sample, this clone turned up a few times. CDR3 region: CASLRTGGSGYTF. The CDR3 DNA reads as TGTGCCAGCCTTCGGACAGGGGGATCTGGCTACACCTTC. The chain is built from TRBV9 and TRBJ1-2; TRBD1 matches 10 bases. The CDR3 runs 13 residues. Per germline, CDR1 SGDLS and CDR2 YYNGEE. V was pared by 7 bases and J by 7 bases, with 7 bases of the junction left unmatched.

This chain links TRBV18 with TRBJ2-7, with unresolved D. The CDR3 sequence is 14 residues long. The V gene lost 2 bases and the J gene lost 3 bases, with 11 bases spanning the gap. In germline, CDR1 is KGHSH, CDR2 LQKENI. CDR3 sequence: CASSPSTMDYEQYF. The DNA of the CDR3 is TGTGCCAGCTCACCATCAACAATGGACTACGAGCAGTACTTC.

The gene calls are TRBV28 and TRBJ2-5; D is unclear. The ends were cut back, 2 bases at V and 4 bases at J, with 8 bases in the middle. The CDR3 consists of 13 residues. Germline loops: CDR1 MDHEN, CDR2 SYDVKM. CDR3 nucleotide sequence: TGTGCCAGCAGTTTAGATAGCTTAGAGACCCAGTACTTC. It specifies CASSLDSLETQYF.

The CDR3 loop reads CASSKKGTGEETQYF. CDR3 bases: TGTGCCAGCTCAAAAAAGGGGACAGGGGAAGAGACCCAGTACTTC. This chain connects TRBV18 to TRBJ2-5; 10 bases agree with TRBD1. The CDR3 covers 15 residues. V was pared by 5 bases and J by 3 bases, with 6 bases of the junction left unmatched. CDR1 and CDR2 (germline): KGHSH, LQKENI.

Comment on this clone: Germline and junction disagree at one end, which may indicate a read error. The rearrangement joins TRBV28 to TRBJ2-1, with no clear D. Germline CDR1 and CDR2: MDHEN and SYDVKM. The CDR3 runs to 13 residues. Here the CDR3 reads CASTGQTDNEQFF. The DNA for the CDR3 is TGTGCCAGCACCGGCCAAACAGACAACGAGCAGTTCTTC.

This clone was seen more than once but under ten times. The CDR3 is CASSYSGGGGEKLFF. The CDR3 nucleotides are TGTGCCAGCAGTTACTCAGGGGGCGGGGGTGAAAAACTGTTTTTT. The chain is built from TRBV6-8 and TRBJ1-4; TRBD1 agrees at 7 bases. CDR3 size: 15 residues. With V trimmed by 0 bases and J by 7 bases, 5 bases remained unmatched. Germline V CDR1 and CDR2: MNHGY, SAAAGT.

The J gene is TRBJ2-5, the V gene TRBV14; no reliable D call. Trimming shortened V by 0 bases and J by 7 bases, and 12 bases separated the two germline ends. The CDR3 sequence is 14 residues long. The germline V gene encodes CDR1 SGHDN and CDR2 FVKESK. CDR3 sequence: CASSQDSWYGTQYF. The CDR3, as DNA: TGTGCCAGCAGCCAAGATTCCTGGTATGGGACCCAGTACTTC.

The chain carries TRBV6-8 and TRBJ1-3; D call uncertain. Trimming removed 5 bases from V and 0 bases from J, with 8 bases in between. Germline V CDR1 and CDR2: MNHGY, SAAAGT. The CDR3 has 14 residues. DNA of the CDR3: TGTGCCAGCAGTCAAGACTACTCTGGAAACACCATATATTTT. Translated, it gives CASSQDYSGNTIYF.